This T cell receptor (beta chain) derives from a study of blood T cell repertoires in COVID-19. Study information: Both acute and convalescent COVID-19 samples were obtained from the United States, Italy and Spain. From T cells, B-cell-depleted T cells, or PBMCs came the material, which was cDNA or gDNA.

Original processing methods: Amplified reference gene primers provided the basis for estimating nucleated cell counts. Clones were read by immunoSEQ multiplex PCR, and TCRdb kept only the in-frame ones, dropping some. The V and J calls and clone size were taken over from that table, and D and trimming were inferred from the DNA. Among about 320,000 clones, approximately 89% were seen once, and the ten largest hold roughly 1.7%. Followed over time, Seattle patients had been enrolled while infection was active. Germline V gives CDR1 ENHRY, CDR2 SYGVKD. This CDR3 spans 17 amino acids. Trimming stripped 4 bases from V and 0 bases from J, with 16 bases between.

The chain couples TRBV10-3 to TRBJ1-3; maybe TRBD1 (5 bases). The material sequenced was peripheral blood. The receptor comes from a woman younger than 45 with COVID-19, enrolled during active disease. CDR3 sequence reads: CAISGWAGPNSGNTIYF. CDR3 in DNA: TGTGCCATCAGTGGTTGGGCAGGGCCCAACTCTGGAAACACCATATATTTT.